This TCR beta chain was captured in a study of shared clonotypes between healthy human individuals. There are a few counts of this clone. Some clones are missing from TCRdb's copy, which holds only in-frame ones; the method was immunoSEQ multiplex PCR. This table holds 950,000 to 1,100,000 clones, roughly 75% found once. Germline CDR1 and CDR2: LGHNA and YSLEER. With 3 bases clipped from V and 6 bases from J, the junction kept 7 bases outside the gene matches. CDR3 length: 15 amino acids. The J gene is TRBJ1-1, the V gene TRBV4-3; 10 nucleotides agree with TRBD1. This receptor was taken from a man younger than 35 in good health. Material for sequencing was memory CD4+ T cells sorted from blood. Subset defined: CD45RA-negative fraction. The CDR3 DNA sequence: TGCGCCAGCAGCCAGGCCCGGGACAGGGGTGCTGAAGCTTTCTTT. This gives the protein CASSQARDRGAEAFF.